This entry describes one T cell receptor beta chain. Its target is unknown. Primers included in the PCR were 60 Vbeta and 13 Jbeta primers. Sequenced by immunoSEQ multiplex PCR; TCRdb stores in-frame clones only, minus some. Altogether approximately 150,000 clones are present, around 80% being singletons, with the ten largest covering about 4.4%. The CDR3 is 12 residues long. V was trimmed by 5 bases and J by 5 bases, leaving 8 bases between them. The germline CDR1 and CDR2 sequences are SGHTA and FQGTGA. This record comes from a study of cytomegalovirus exposure and HLA in healthy donors. The study's findings and limits: A cluster of highly shared sequence variants was likely a sequencing artifact. CMV antigen specificity of three CMV-associated chains was confirmed in vitro. Segments of the TCR beta V type were, in most cases, productive about 90% or about 30% of the time in an earlier analysis. For most TCR sequences rarity was the rule, although some public TCRs occurred in many donors.

The V gene is TRBV7-3, the J gene TRBJ2-3; D is unclear. The receptor comes from a man aged 35 to 55 in good health and CMV-seronegative. The sample consisted of PBMCs. CDR3 bases: TGTGCCAGCAGCCCTCCGGGAGATACGCAGTATTTT. Translated: CASSPPGDTQYF.